One sample yielded the 25 T cell receptor beta chains listed below, sequenced in a study of control samples from healthy donors and cancer patients. Profiled with immunoSEQ multiplex PCR; TCRdb holds only in-frame clones, not every one. The sample shows 200,000 to 250,000 clones, 85% to 95% of them seen only once. The specimen was blood. All receptors come from a man aged 50 or older in good health.

V usage is TRBV7-2 and J usage is TRBJ2-3; no clear D gene. The CDR3 consists of 15 residues. The V end was cut by 7 bases, the J end by 4 bases, with 18 bases between. In germline, CDR1 is SGHTA, CDR2 FQGNSA. CDR3 nucleotide sequence: TGTGCCAGCACGTTAAGCAGTATGTTCCCAGATACGCAGTATTTT. Translating gives CASTLSSMFPDTQYF. The full variable domain, in which reference TRBV7-2 and TRBJ2-3 provide the parts outside the CDR3, is GAGVSQSPSNKVTEKGKDVELRCDPISGHTALYWYRQSLGQGLEFLIYFQGNSAPDKSGLPSDRFSAERTGGSVSTLTIQRTQQEDSAVYLCASTLSSMFPDTQYFGPGTRLTVL.

The chain uses TRBV6-5 and TRBJ2-1; a possible D gene is TRBD2 (7 bases). The germline V and J ends were trimmed by 8 bases and 4 bases, with 18 bases remaining between them. Germline V gives CDR1 MNHEY, CDR2 SVGAGI. This CDR3 comprises 15 residues. CDR3 sequence reads: CASCRGGNTYNEQFF. The CDR3 coding sequence is TGTGCCAGCTGTAGGGGGGGTAACACTTACAATGAGCAGTTCTTC.

As to this clone: This sample also contains other DNA sequences that code for the same CDR3. This chain links TRBV6-1 with TRBJ2-7; maybe TRBD1 (6 bases). Germline V gene lookup returns CDR1 MNHNS and CDR2 SASEGT. The V end lost 1 base, the J end lost 4 bases, and 11 bases lay between the germline ends. CDR3 length: 14 amino acids. Here the CDR3 DNA reads TGTGCCAGCAGTGAAGTCATCCAGGGGTACGAGCAGTACGTC. It encodes CASSEVIQGYEQYV.

The J gene is TRBJ1-2, the V gene TRBV3-1 (or the pseudogene TRBV3-2); perhaps TRBD1 as D (5 bases). The V gene's germline CDR1 is LGHDT and CDR2 YNNKEL (reference sequence). The CDR3 spans 14 residues. Trimming left V 1 base short and J 3 bases short, with 9 bases between. CDR3 amino acids: CASSQARDHYGYTF. CDR3 nucleotides: TGTGCCAGCAGCCAAGCCAGGGACCACTATGGCTACACCTTC.

This chain connects TRBV30 to TRBJ1-1; no clear D. The ends were cut back, 2 bases at V and 0 bases at J, with 13 bases in the middle. The CDR3 spans 15 residues. Germline V CDR1 and CDR2: GTSNPN, SVGIG (reference sequence). CDR3 loop: CAWSRRRALNTEAFF. CDR3 nucleotides: TGTGCCTGGAGTCGGAGGCGGGCCCTGAACACTGAAGCTTTCTTT.

The CDR3 DNA follows: TGTGCCAGCAGCCTCCTAGGCGGGGGGCGCCCAGATACGCAGTATTTT. This encodes CASSLLGGGRPDTQYF. The V call is TRBV27, the J call TRBJ2-3; 8 bases are a match to TRBD2. Trimming cost V 6 bases and J 4 bases; bases outside gene matches: 12. In germline, CDR1 is MNHEY, CDR2 SMNVEV (reference sequence). The CDR3 is 16 amino acids.

The genes are TRBV6-5 and TRBJ2-5; D uncertain. The V gene lost 2 bases and the J gene lost 2 bases, with 9 bases spanning the gap. Germline lookup yields CDR1 MNHEY and CDR2 SVGAGI. The CDR3 extends over 14 amino acids. CDR3 DNA: TGTGCCAGCAGTTACGGGCGGCCTCAAGAGACCCAGTACTTC. Its translation is CASSYGRPQETQYF.

About this clone: The junction and the germline gene differ at one end; a read error may be behind it. This rearrangement joins TRBV7-7 to TRBJ2-2, with TRBD2 as a possible D gene (7 bases). This CDR3 comprises 16 residues. CDR1 is SSHAT and CDR2 is FNYEAQ in the germline V gene (reference sequence). CDR3 region: CASSQNGGTSTGELFF. The CDR3 bases are TGTGCTAGCAGCCAAAACGGGGGGACAAGCACCGGGGAGCTGTTTTTT.

The chain carries TRBV5-1 and TRBJ2-2, with D possibly matching TRBD1 (6 bases). The CDR3 spans 13 residues. V was cut by 4 bases and J by 5 bases, with 9 bases left in between. CDR1 and CDR2 (germline): SGHRS, YFSETQ. In DNA form, the CDR3 reads TGCGCCAGCAGCCTGGACAGAACCGGGGAGCTGTTTTTT. Translating gives CASSLDRTGELFF.

This clone turned up a few times. V gene TRBV19 combines with J gene TRBJ1-1, with 7 bases lining up with TRBD1. The CDR3 has 14 residues. The germline V gene has CDR1 LNHDA and CDR2 SQIVND (reference sequence). The V and J ends lost 5 bases and 7 bases, in that order; junction bases with no gene match: 10. CDR3 nucleotide sequence: TGTGCCAGTAGTGGACTCGGACAGGAGCTTGAAGCTTTCTTT. This gives the protein CASSGLGQELEAFF.

The chain combines TRBV11-3 with TRBJ2-1, with TRBD1 identical over 7 bases. The CDR3 sequence is 16 residues long. From germline, CDR1 is SGHNT and CDR2 YENEEA. Unmatched junction bases numbered 3, after V lost 1 base and J lost 0 bases. The CDR3 loop is CASSLGPGGSYNEQFF. The CDR3 nucleotides are TGTGCCAGCAGCTTAGGTCCAGGGGGCTCCTACAATGAGCAGTTCTTC.

The rearrangement joins TRBV28 to TRBJ1-5; D ambiguous. The CDR3 is 12 amino acids. V was trimmed by 5 bases and J by 4 bases, leaving 6 bases between them. The germline V gene has CDR1 MDHEN and CDR2 SYDVKM. CDR3 bases: TGTGCCAGCAGTGTGCTTAATCAGCCCCAGCATTTT. Translation: CASSVLNQPQHF.

The V and J genes are TRBV29-1 and TRBJ2-7, with a weak D call TRBD2 (6 bases). V was cut by 4 bases and J by 1 base, with 8 bases left in between. The CDR3 contains 12 residues. From germline, CDR1 is SQVTM and CDR2 ANQGSEA. The CDR3 coding sequence is TGCAGCGTTGTGGGGGGATCCTACGAGCAGTACTTC. Amino acid sequence: CSVVGGSYEQYF.

V gene TRBV7-3 combines with J gene TRBJ2-1; 10 bases are shared with TRBD2. The CDR3 loop spans 15 amino acids. Looked up from germline, CDR1 is SGHTA and CDR2 is FQGTGA. Trimming at V came to 0 bases and at J to 11 bases, leaving 7 bases not matched to a gene. CDR3 amino acids: CASSLTASGGYKQFF. The CDR3 DNA sequence: TGTGCCAGCAGCTTAACGGCTAGCGGGGGTTACAAGCAGTTCTTC. Full variable domain (outside the CDR3, taken from reference TRBV7-3 and TRBJ2-1): GAGVSQTPSNKVTEKGKYVELRCDPISGHTALYWYRQSLGQGPEFLIYFQGTGAADDSGLPNDRFFAVRPEGSVSTLKIQRTERGDSAVYLCASSLTASGGYKQFFGPGTRLTVL.

The chain has TRBV10-1 and TRBJ1-6; D is undetermined. This CDR3 has 15 residues. The V gene lost 1 base and the J gene lost 9 bases, with 13 bases spanning the gap. The germline V gene has CDR1 WNHNN and CDR2 SYGVQD (reference sequence). This CDR3 is CASSEFGGKGSPLHF. The CDR3 DNA sequence: TGCGCCAGCAGTGAGTTTGGAGGAAAGGGTTCACCCCTCCACTTT.

The J gene is TRBJ1-6, the V gene TRBV5-6; D might be TRBD1 (5 bases). The germline V gene encodes CDR1 SGHDT and CDR2 YYEEEE. This CDR3 is built from 16 residues. Trimming shortened V by 0 bases and J by 0 bases, and 7 bases separated the two germline ends. In DNA form, the CDR3 reads TGTGCCAGCAGCTTGGCCGGGGGCTCCTATAATTCACCCCTCCACTTT. Translating it yields CASSLAGGSYNSPLHF. Variable domain in full (rest from reference TRBV5-6 and TRBJ1-6): DAGVTQSPTHLIKTRGQQVTLRCSPKSGHDTVSWYQQALGQGPQFIFQYYEEEERQRGNFPDRFSGHQFPNYSSELNVNALLLGDSALYLCASSLAGGSYNSPLHFGNGTRLTVT.

Only one count was recorded for this clone. The chain is built from TRBV19 and TRBJ1-6; D is perhaps TRBD1 (5 bases). Trimming removed 3 bases from V and 6 bases from J, with 6 bases in between. The CDR3 is made up of 13 amino acids. CDR1 and CDR2 (germline): LNHDA, SQIVND (reference sequence). Here the CDR3 reads CASSMRGNSPLHF. The CDR3 region has the DNA TGTGCCAGTAGTATGAGGGGTAATTCACCCCTCCACTTT.

The genes are TRBV19 and TRBJ2-6; possibly TRBD1 or TRBD2 for D (5 bases each). Germline CDR1 and CDR2: LNHDA and SQIVND (reference sequence). Trimming shortened V by 6 bases and J by 2 bases, and 11 bases separated the two germline ends. This CDR3 spans 15 amino acids. The CDR3 region has the DNA TGTGCCAGTAGCACCGGGGCAGCTGGGGCCAACGTCCTGACTTTC. Translated: CASSTGAAGANVLTF.

J is TRBJ2-2 and V is TRBV15; D is possibly TRBD1 (5 bases). CDR1 is LNHNV, CDR2 YYDKDF, per germline (reference sequence). The CDR3 spans 15 residues. V gave up 1 base and J gave up 3 bases, with 9 bases separating them. CDR3 sequence (DNA): TGTGCCACCAGCAGAGGGACAAAATACACCGGGGAGCTGTTTTTT. This translates into CATSRGTKYTGELFF.

The V gene is TRBV23-1, the J gene TRBJ1-1; D is perhaps TRBD1 (5 bases). TRBV23-1 is treated as an ORF (open reading frame) with a function not yet certain. V lost 7 bases to trimming and J lost 5 bases, with 17 bases between them. The CDR3 extends over 14 amino acids. This CDR3 is CASIPRGGLTEAFF. CDR3 DNA: TGCGCCAGCATCCCCCGGGGGGGGTTGACTGAAGCTTTCTTT.

The chain is built from TRBV19 and TRBJ1-2; TRBD1 agrees at 7 bases. Germline assignment: CDR1 LNHDA and CDR2 SQIVND (reference sequence). The CDR3 spans 15 residues. The J segment lost 1 base and the V segment lost 10 bases, leaving 12 bases of the junction unmatched. This chain's CDR3 is CATRVTGTGNYGYTF. CDR3 in DNA: TGTGCCACTAGGGTGACAGGGACTGGTAACTATGGCTACACCTTC.

In DNA form, the CDR3 reads TGCGCCAGCAGCTTCGGGATGAACACTGAAGCTTTCTTT. The encoded protein is CASSFGMNTEAFF. This chain uses TRBV5-1 with TRBJ1-1, with D uncertain. The V gene lost 2 bases and the J gene lost 0 bases, with 5 bases spanning the gap. This CDR3 is built from 13 residues. From germline, CDR1 is SGHRS and CDR2 YFSETQ.

The CDR3, as DNA: TGTGCCAGCAGCGTAGTTCCGCGGGGGGCCTACAATGAGCAGTTCTTC. Its translation: CASSVVPRGAYNEQFF. The chain is built from TRBV9 and TRBJ2-1; 8 bases are a match to TRBD2. This CDR3 is built from 16 residues. The V gene end was trimmed by 0 bases and the J gene end by 2 bases; junction bases not matched to a gene: 4. Germline lookup yields CDR1 SGDLS and CDR2 YYNGEE.

The chain has TRBV3-1 (or the pseudogene TRBV3-2) and TRBJ2-2; 8 bases are shared with TRBD2. J gave up 6 bases and V 3 bases, and 6 bases lay outside the gene matches. This CDR3 contains 15 residues. The germline gives CDR1 LGHDT, CDR2 YNNKEL (reference sequence). The CDR3 DNA reads TGTGCCAGCAGCCAGCGGGGGGCACTCCCCGGGGAGCTGTTTTTT. Translating it yields CASSQRGALPGELFF.

The chain employs TRBV30 and TRBJ2-7; a weak D match, TRBD2 (6 bases). Trimming left V 8 bases short and J 1 base short, with 15 bases between. The CDR3 runs to 13 residues. Germline V gene lookup returns CDR1 GTSNPN and CDR2 SVGIG (reference sequence). CDR3 DNA sequence: TGTGCCGGCAAACGGGGGTTATCCTACGAGCAGTACTTC. Translation: CAGKRGLSYEQYF.